This is a list of T cell receptor beta chains from one sample in a study of identical twins. TCRdb processed the 5' RACE reads anew with MiXCR; each CDR3 protein has one entry. The sample holds some 690,000 distinct CDR3 sequences, over 20% seen once. The same specimen was also included in a second study, on T cells expressing NK-cell markers.

Input material: PBMCs. These receptor sequences come from a woman between 18 and 29 years old in good health. CDR3s include the opening cysteine and the closing phenylalanine or tryptophan. A D gene is named only where the DNA matches it firmly. Clone size is given for some rows only: seen once, a few or many times, or a class if the clone is expanded.

D gene,V gene,J gene,clone size,CDR3 protein,CDR3 DNA
TRBD2,TRBV7-9,TRBJ2-7,NA,CASSFISGSPSYEQYF,TGTGCCAGCAGCTTCATTAGCGGGAGCCCCTCCTACGAGCAGTACTTC
NA,TRBV3-1,TRBJ2-2,NA,CASSQVQGSGELFF,TGTGCCAGCAGCCAAGTTCAAGGATCCGGGGAGCTGTTTTTT
TRBD2,TRBV7-8,TRBJ2-3,NA,CASMGLAGGTQYF,TGTGCCAGCATGGGGCTAGCGGGGGGTACGCAGTATTTT
NA,TRBV5-1,TRBJ2-1,NA,CASSQAGISWNEQFF,TGCGCCAGCAGCCAAGCAGGGATTTCTTGGAATGAGCAGTTCTTC
NA,TRBV6-1,TRBJ1-1,NA,CASRPGEGNTEAFF,TGTGCCAGCAGGCCAGGGGAGGGGAACACTGAAGCTTTCTTT
TRBD2,TRBV7-6,TRBJ2-3,NA,CASSFSAGADTQYF,TGTGCCAGCAGCTTCTCAGCGGGAGCAGATACGCAGTATTTT
TRBD1,TRBV6-1,TRBJ2-7,NA,CASSAQTGNYEQYF,TGTGCCAGCAGTGCTCAGACAGGGAACTACGAGCAGTACTTC
NA,TRBV12-3/TRBV12-4,TRBJ2-1,few,CASTEGDEQFF,TGTGCCAGCACTGAAGGTGATGAGCAGTTCTTC
NA,TRBV20-1,TRBJ2-5,NA,CSASGTGAWTQYF,TGCAGTGCTAGTGGCACTGGAGCGTGGACCCAGTACTTC
NA,TRBV20-1,TRBJ2-2,NA,CSARSAVQNTGELFF,TGCAGTGCTAGAAGCGCAGTTCAAAACACCGGGGAGCTGTTTTTT
NA,TRBV25-1,TRBJ2-1,once,CASRDGAYNEQFF,TGTGCCAGCAGAGACGGGGCTTACAATGAGCAGTTCTTC
NA,TRBV20-1,TRBJ2-3,few,CSAGRISGTDTQYF,TGCAGTGCCGGCAGGATTTCGGGCACAGATACGCAGTATTTT
NA,TRBV12-3/TRBV12-4,TRBJ2-1,many,CASSPWGTEEFF,TGTGCCAGCAGCCCTTGGGGGACGGAGGAGTTCTTC
TRBD2,TRBV30,TRBJ2-3,NA,CARMGAGLDTQYF,TGTGCCAGAATGGGAGCGGGACTAGATACGCAGTATTTT